Here is one T cell receptor (beta chain) with its context. What it binds is not known. It was cDNA, reverse transcribed from extracted RNA, that served as the sequencing template. Clones were sequenced by immunoSEQ multiplex PCR, and TCRdb holds only the in-frame ones, with some missing. The repertoire holds approximately 210,000 clones, with roughly 60% as singletons. Trimming pared 7 bases from V and 4 bases from J, leaving 19 bases between. The CDR3 length is 14 residues. The germline V gene encodes CDR1 SQVTM and CDR2 ANQGSEA. This specimen belongs to a study of CD8+ T cells in alopecia areata. Study conclusions and caveats: Lesional scalp displayed greater clonality than normal scalp, most notably in alopecia totalis/universalis.

Treatment described: oral pan-JAK inhibitor, 5-10 mg twice daily. Peripheral blood, together with lesional scalp punch biopsies, was collected from alopecia areata patients. The genes are TRBV29-1 and TRBJ2-5; tentatively, D is TRBD2 (6 bases). The sample was CD4+ T cells sorted from blood, taken at week 24, from a patient treated with tofacitinib. The sequence came from a human donor with alopecia areata. This CDR3 reads CSGDWGTWRETQYF. In nucleotides, the CDR3 is TGCAGCGGAGACTGGGGGACTTGGAGAGAGACCCAGTACTTC.